The clone carrying this TCR beta chain came up many times. The data belong to a study of patients and donors after allogeneic stem cell transplantation. V shed 7 bases and J 1 base; nucleotides not matched to a gene: 3. The CDR3 extends over 14 amino acids. Germline-derived CDR1 and CDR2 are LNHNV and YYDKDF (reference sequence). Using its own MiXCR run on the RT-PCR reads, TCRdb lists one record per CDR3 protein. Found here are approximately 430,000 distinct CDR3 sequences, 16% of them singletons; the top ten hold 7.2%. The clonotype was recovered from a human donor who was either an allogeneic HSCT recipient or a stem cell or donor lymphocyte infusion donor (not recorded which). It is not recorded whose cells these are; they may come from a transplant donor. The V call is TRBV15, the J call TRBJ2-3, with TRBD2 matching over 9 bases. Source material: blood, either unsorted or a sorted T cell fraction (not recorded which). The CDR3 coding sequence is TGTGCCACCACGCAGCGGGGGGGCACAGATACGCAGTATTTT. Translated: CATTQRGGTDTQYF.